Given below is one TCR beta chain in context. CDR1 and CDR2 from the germline V gene are MNHEY and SVGEGT. The CDR3 loop spans 12 amino acids. V dropped 6 bases and J dropped 6; count of bases not matched to a gene: 4. The entry originates in a study of blood T cell repertoires in COVID-19. Study-wide context: Sites in the United States, Italy and Spain provided acute and convalescent COVID-19 samples. Sources were T cells, B-cell-depleted T cells, or PBMCs; the material itself was cDNA or gDNA.

The authors' processing: Amplified reference gene primers provided the basis for estimating nucleated cell counts. The assay was immunoSEQ multiplex PCR, and TCRdb's table has in-frame clones only and misses some. V and J calls and clone size follow that table, whereas D and trimming were derived from the DNA. Of approximately 350,000 clones in the sample, about 83% were seen once. V is TRBV6-2 or TRBV6-3 and J is TRBJ1-2; 7 bases agree with TRBD1. The specimen sequenced was peripheral blood. The origin of this receptor is a man under 40 with active or convalescent COVID-19. CDR3 sequence: CASSLQGNGYTF. The CDR3 coding sequence is TGTGCCAGCAGCCTACAGGGGAATGGCTACACCTTC.